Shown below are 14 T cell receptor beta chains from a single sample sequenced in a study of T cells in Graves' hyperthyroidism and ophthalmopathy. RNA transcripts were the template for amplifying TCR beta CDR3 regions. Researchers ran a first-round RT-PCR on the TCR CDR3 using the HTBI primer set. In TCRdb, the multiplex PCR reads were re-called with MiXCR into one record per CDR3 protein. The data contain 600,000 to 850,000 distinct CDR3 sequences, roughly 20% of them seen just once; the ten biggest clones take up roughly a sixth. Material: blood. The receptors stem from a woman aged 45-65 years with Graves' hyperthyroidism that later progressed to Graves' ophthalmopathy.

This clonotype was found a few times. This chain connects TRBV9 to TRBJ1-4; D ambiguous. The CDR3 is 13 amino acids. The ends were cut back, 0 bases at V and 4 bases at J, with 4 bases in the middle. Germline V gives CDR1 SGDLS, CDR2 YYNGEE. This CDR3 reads CASSVGGNEKLFF. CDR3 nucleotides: TGTGCCAGCAGCGTAGGCGGTAATGAAAAACTGTTTTTT.

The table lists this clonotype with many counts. The DNA of the CDR3 is TGTGCCAGCAGCTCCGGACTAGCGGGGGAAAGCACAGATACGCAGTATTTT. Its translation: CASSSGLAGESTDTQYF. This chain connects TRBV7-2 to TRBJ2-3, with 13 bases matching TRBD2. Losses at the gene ends were 4 bases for V and 0 bases for J; bases not matched to a gene: 4. CDR1 is SGHTA, CDR2 FQGNSA, per germline. This CDR3 region has 17 residues.

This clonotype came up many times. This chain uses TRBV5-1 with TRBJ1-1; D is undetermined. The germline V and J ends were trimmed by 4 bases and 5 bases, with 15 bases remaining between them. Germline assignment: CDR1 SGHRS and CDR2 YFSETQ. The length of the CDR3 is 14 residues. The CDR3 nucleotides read TGCGCCAGCAGCGCCTCGGGCTCCGATACTGAAGCTTTCTTT. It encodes CASSASGSDTEAFF.

The CDR3 sequence is CSASGRVAGELFF. DNA of the CDR3: TGCAGTGCTAGTGGGAGGGTGGCCGGGGAGCTGTTTTTT. This rearrangement joins TRBV20-1 to TRBJ2-2; TRBD2 agrees at 7 bases. Per the germline V gene, CDR1 is DFQATT and CDR2 is SNEGSKA (reference sequence). Trimming removed 3 bases from V and 6 bases from J; junction bases left unmatched: 4. CDR3 size: 13 residues.

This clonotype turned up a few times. CDR3 sequence reads: CASSRPGLADYNEQFF. CDR3 DNA: TGCGCCAGCAGCCGACCGGGACTAGCGGACTACAATGAGCAGTTCTTC. The rearrangement uses TRBV4-1 and TRBJ2-1; 11 bases map to TRBD2. The J segment lost 3 bases and the V segment lost 4 bases, leaving 5 bases of the junction unmatched. The CDR3 has 16 residues. Germline values: CDR1 MGHRA, CDR2 YSYEKL.

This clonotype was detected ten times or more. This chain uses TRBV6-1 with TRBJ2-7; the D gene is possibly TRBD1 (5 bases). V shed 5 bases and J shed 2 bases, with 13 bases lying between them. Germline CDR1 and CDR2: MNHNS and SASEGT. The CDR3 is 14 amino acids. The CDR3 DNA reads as TGTGCCAGCAGTCCTTTTGACAGACCCTACGAGCAGTACTTC. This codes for CASSPFDRPYEQYF.

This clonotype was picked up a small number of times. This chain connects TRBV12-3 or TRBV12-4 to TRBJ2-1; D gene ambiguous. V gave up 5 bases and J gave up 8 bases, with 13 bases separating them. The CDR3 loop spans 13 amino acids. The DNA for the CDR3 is TGTGCCAGCAGTATACTCCGCTCCTATGAGCAGTTCTTC. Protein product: CASSILRSYEQFF.

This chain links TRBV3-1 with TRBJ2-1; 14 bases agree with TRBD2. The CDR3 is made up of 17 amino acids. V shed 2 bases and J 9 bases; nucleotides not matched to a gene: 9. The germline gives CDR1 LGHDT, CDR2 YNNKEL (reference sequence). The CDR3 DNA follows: TGTGCCAGCAGCCAAAGCGGGGGGACTAGCGGGGGTGGTGAGCAGTTCTTC. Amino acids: CASSQSGGTSGGGEQFF.

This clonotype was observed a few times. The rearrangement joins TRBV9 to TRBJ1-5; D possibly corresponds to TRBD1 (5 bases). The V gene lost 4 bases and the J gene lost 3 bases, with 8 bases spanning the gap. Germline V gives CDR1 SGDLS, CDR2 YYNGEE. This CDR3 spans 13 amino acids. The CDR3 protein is CASSPGTNQPQHF. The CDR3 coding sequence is TGTGCCAGCAGCCCAGGGACCAATCAGCCCCAGCATTTT. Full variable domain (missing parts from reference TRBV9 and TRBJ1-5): DSGVTQTPKHLITATGQRVTLRCSPRSGDLSVYWYQQSLDQGLQFLIQYYNGEERAKGNILERFSAQQFPDLHSELNLSSLELGDSALYFCASSPGTNQPQHFGDGTRLSIL.

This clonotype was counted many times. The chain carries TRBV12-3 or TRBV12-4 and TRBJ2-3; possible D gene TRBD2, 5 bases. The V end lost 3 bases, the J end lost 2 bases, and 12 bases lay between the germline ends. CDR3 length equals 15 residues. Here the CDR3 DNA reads TGTGCCAGCAGTTTTGGATTTAGCGTCACAGATACGCAGTATTTT. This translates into CASSFGFSVTDTQYF.

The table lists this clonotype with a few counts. Here the CDR3 DNA reads TGTGCCAGCAGCTTGAGTTGGGGTTTAGATTCACCCCTCCACTTT. The encoded protein is CASSLSWGLDSPLHF. The chain employs TRBV7-8 and TRBJ1-6; D unclear. This CDR3 region has 15 residues. Trimming removed 3 bases from V and 8 bases from J, with 14 bases in between. The germline CDR1 and CDR2 sequences are SGHVS and FQNEAQ. Supplemented by reference TRBV7-8 and TRBJ1-6, the full variable domain reads GAGVSQSPRYKVAKRGQDVALRCDPISGHVSLFWYQQALGQGPEFLTYFQNEAQLDKSGLPSDRFFAERPEGSVSTLKIQRTQQEDSAVYLCASSLSWGLDSPLHFGNGTRLTVT.

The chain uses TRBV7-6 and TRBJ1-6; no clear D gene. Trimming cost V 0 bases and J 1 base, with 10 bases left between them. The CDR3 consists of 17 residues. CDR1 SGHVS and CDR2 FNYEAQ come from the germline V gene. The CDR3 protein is CASSLANSLSYNSPLHF. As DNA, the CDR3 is TGTGCCAGCAGCTTAGCGAACAGCCTTTCCTATAATTCACCCCTCCACTTT.

The CDR3 protein is CASSLGQSWGNTGELFF. DNA for the CDR3: TGTGCCAGCAGCTTAGGGCAGTCATGGGGAAACACCGGGGAGCTGTTTTTT. V and J are TRBV11-3 and TRBJ2-2; D is ambiguous. Trimming shortened V by 1 base and J by 2 bases, and 14 bases separated the two germline ends. The CDR3 has 17 residues. The germline V gene encodes CDR1 SGHNT and CDR2 YENEEA.

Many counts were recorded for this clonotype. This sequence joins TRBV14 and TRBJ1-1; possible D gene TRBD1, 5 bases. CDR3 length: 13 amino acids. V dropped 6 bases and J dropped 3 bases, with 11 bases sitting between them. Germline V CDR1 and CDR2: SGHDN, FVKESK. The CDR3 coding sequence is TGTGCCAGCAGTAGACAGACTTACACTGAAGCTTTCTTT. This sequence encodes CASSRQTYTEAFF.